The T cell receptor (beta chain) under discussion was sequenced for a study of tumor-infiltrating lymphocytes in primary liver carcinoma. As regards this clonotype: This sequence may be a read error, since a much larger clone differs from it by one base.

From germline, CDR1 is SGHRS and CDR2 YFSETQ. The length of the CDR3 is 14 residues. Co-extraction yielded RNA and DNA from about 20-30 mg of unsorted bulk tissue. A constant-region primer served to make TCR beta cDNA from roughly 540 ng total RNA. The TCR beta library was amplified through three nested multiplex PCR rounds in a modified ARM-PCR procedure. The two initial PCR rounds, about 9 cycles each, used TRBV1-TRBV30 forward and C-beta reverse primers. Via MiXCR, TCRdb re-called the multiplex PCR reads, giving one row per CDR3 protein. The sample lists fewer than 110,000 distinct CDR3 sequences; more than 65% were seen once.

The origin of this receptor is a woman aged 55-69 years with primary liver carcinoma and hepatitis B virus infection. The sequencing sample was made of liver tumor tissue from sampling region 2. Subset meaning: tumor region T2, inferior pole. The chain has TRBV5-1 and TRBJ1-2; 7 nucleotides agree with TRBD1. The CDR3 spells CANSLIRGNYGYTF. The CDR3 DNA is TGCGCCAACAGCTTGATCAGGGGGAACTATGGCTACACCTTC.